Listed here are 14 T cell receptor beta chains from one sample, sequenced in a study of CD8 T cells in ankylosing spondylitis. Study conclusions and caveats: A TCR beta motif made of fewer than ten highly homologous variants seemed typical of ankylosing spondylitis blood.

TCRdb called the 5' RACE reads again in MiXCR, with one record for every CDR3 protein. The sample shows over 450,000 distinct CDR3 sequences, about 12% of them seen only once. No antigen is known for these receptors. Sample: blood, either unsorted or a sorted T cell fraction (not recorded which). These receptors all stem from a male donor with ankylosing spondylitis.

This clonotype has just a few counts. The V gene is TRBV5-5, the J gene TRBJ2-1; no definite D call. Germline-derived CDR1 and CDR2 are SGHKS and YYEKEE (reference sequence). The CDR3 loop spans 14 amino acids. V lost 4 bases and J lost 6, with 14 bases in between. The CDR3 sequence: CASSLRQDLNEQFF. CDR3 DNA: TGTGCCAGCAGCCTTAGGCAGGACCTCAATGAGCAGTTCTTC.

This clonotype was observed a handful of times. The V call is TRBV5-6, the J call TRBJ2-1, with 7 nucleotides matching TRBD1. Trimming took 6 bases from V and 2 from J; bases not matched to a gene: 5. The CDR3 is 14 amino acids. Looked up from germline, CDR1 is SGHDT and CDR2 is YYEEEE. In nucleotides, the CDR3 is TGTGCCAGCACCGGACAGGTGACCTACAATGAGCAGTTCTTC. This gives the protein CASTGQVTYNEQFF.

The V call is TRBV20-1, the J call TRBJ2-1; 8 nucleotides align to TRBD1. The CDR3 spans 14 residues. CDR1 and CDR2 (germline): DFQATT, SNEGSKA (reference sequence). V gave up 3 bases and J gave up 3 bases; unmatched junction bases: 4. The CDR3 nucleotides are TGCAGTGCTAGGGGACAGGATTTCTACAATGAGCAGTTCTTC. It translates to CSARGQDFYNEQFF.

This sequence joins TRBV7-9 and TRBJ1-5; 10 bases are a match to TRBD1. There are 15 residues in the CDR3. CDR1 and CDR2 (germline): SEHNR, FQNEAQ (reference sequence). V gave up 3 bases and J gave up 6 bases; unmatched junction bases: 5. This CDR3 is CASSLGDRGTQPQHF. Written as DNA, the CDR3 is TGTGCCAGCAGCTTGGGGGACAGGGGTACTCAGCCCCAGCATTTT.

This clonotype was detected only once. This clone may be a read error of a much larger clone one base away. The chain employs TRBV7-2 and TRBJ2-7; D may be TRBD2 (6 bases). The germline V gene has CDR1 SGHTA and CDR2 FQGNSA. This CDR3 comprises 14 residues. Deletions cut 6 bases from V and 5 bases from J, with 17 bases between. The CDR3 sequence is CASRNLASSDEQYF. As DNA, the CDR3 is TGTGCCAGCAGAAACCTAGCGTCTTCCGACGAGCAGTACTTC.

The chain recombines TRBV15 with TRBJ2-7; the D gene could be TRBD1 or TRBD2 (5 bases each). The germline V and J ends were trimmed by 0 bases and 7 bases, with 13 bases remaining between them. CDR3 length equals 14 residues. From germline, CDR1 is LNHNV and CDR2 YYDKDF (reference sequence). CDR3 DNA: TGTGCCACCAGCAGAGATCTGGGACCCGGGGAGCAGTACGTC. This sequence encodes CATSRDLGPGEQYV.

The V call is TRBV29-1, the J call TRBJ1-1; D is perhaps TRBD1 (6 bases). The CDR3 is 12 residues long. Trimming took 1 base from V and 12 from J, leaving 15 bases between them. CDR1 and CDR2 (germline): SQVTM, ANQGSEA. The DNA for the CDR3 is TGCAGCGTTGAAGGAGGGGGGGCGGGAACTTTCTTT. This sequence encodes CSVEGGGAGTFF.

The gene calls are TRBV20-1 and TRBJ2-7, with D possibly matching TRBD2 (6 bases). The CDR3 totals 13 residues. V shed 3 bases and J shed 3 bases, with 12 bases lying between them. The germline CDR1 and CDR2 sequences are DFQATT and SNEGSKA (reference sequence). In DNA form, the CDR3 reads TGCAGTGCTAGTCGGGGACTTAACTACGAGCAGTACTTC. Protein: CSASRGLNYEQYF.

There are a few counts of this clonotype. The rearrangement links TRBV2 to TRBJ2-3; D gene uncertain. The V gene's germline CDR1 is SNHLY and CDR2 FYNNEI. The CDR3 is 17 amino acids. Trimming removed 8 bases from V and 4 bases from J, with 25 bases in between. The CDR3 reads CASRPISDPRSPDTQYF. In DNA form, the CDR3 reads TGTGCCAGCCGGCCTATCTCGGACCCCCGATCCCCAGATACGCAGTATTTT.

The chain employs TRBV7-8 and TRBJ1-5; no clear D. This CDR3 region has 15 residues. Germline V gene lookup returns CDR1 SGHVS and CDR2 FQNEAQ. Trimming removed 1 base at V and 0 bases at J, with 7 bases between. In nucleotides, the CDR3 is TGTGCCAGCAGCTTAGGATGGGGTAGCAATCAGCCCCAGCATTTT. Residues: CASSLGWGSNQPQHF.

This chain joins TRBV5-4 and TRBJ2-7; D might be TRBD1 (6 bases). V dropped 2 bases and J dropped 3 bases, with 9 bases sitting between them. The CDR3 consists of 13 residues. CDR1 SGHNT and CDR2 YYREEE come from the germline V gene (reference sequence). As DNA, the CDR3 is TGTGCCAGCAGCTTCTCCAGGGGCTACGAGCAGTACGTC. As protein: CASSFSRGYEQYV.

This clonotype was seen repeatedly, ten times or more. CDR3 sequence: CASSPGTPSYNEQFF. Here the CDR3 DNA reads TGCGCCAGCAGCCCCGGGACCCCCTCCTACAATGAGCAGTTCTTC. The gene calls are TRBV10-2 and TRBJ2-1, with D perhaps TRBD1 or TRBD2 (5 bases each). The CDR3 is made up of 15 amino acids. Trimming took off 6 bases at V and 0 bases at J, with 12 bases between the two ends. Germline V gives CDR1 WSHSY, CDR2 SAAADI.

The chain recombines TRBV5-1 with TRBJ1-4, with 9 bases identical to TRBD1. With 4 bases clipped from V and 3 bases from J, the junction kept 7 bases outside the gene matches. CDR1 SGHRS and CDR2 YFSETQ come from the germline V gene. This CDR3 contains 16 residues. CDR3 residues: CASSLGDRAANEKLFF. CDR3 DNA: TGCGCCAGCAGCCTTGGGGACAGGGCTGCTAATGAAAAACTGTTTTTT.

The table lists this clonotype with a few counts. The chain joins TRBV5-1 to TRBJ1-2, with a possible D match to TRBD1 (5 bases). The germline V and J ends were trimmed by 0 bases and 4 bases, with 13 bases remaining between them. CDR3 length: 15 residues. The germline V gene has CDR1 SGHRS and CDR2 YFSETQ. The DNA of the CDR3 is TGCGCCAGCAGCTTGGTAGGAGGGGATCTCTATGGCTACACCTTC. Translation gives CASSLVGGDLYGYTF. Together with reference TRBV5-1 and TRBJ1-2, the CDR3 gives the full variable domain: KAGVTQTPRYLIKTRGQQVTLSCSPISGHRSVSWYQQTPGQGLQFLFEYFSETQRNKGNFPGRFSGRQFSNSRSEMNVSTLELGDSALYLCASSLVGGDLYGYTFGSGTRLTVV.